The 10 T cell receptor beta chains listed next were all sequenced from one sample in a study of blood T cell repertoires in COVID-19. Clones were sequenced by immunoSEQ multiplex PCR, and TCRdb holds only the in-frame ones, with some missing. The profile covers about 220,000 clones, with about 80% appearing a single time and approximately 1.4% taken by the ten largest. Sequenced: PBMCs or T cells enriched from blood (not recorded which). Every receptor here comes from a woman between 35 and 50 years old with acute COVID-19.

V is TRBV10-3 and J is TRBJ1-6, with a possible D match to TRBD1 (6 bases). Germline values: CDR1 ENHRY, CDR2 SYGVKD. Deletions cut 3 bases from V and 15 bases from J, with 21 bases between. CDR3 length: 15 residues. Here the CDR3 DNA reads TGTGCCATCAGTGAAACGGGACGCCTCCTAGGGGGCCTCCACTTT. As protein: CAISETGRLLGGLHF.

V is TRBV6-1 and J is TRBJ2-1; 8 bases match TRBD1. There are 16 residues in the CDR3. Germline assignment: CDR1 MNHNS and CDR2 SASEGT. With 2 bases clipped from V and 4 bases from J, the junction kept 7 bases outside the gene matches. The CDR3 spells CASSEPTGARYNEQFF. The CDR3 DNA is TGTGCCAGCAGTGAACCGACAGGGGCGAGGTACAATGAGCAGTTCTTC.

The rearrangement uses TRBV6-1 and TRBJ2-7; 12 bases align to TRBD2. V was clipped by 2 bases and J by 3 bases; unmatched bases: 5. The CDR3 runs to 16 residues. Germline CDR1 reads MNHNS; CDR2 reads SASEGT. CDR3 sequence (DNA): TGTGCCAGCAGTGAATACCCTAGCGGGAGGGGCTACGAGCAGTACTTC. This gives the protein CASSEYPSGRGYEQYF.

The chain links TRBV4-3 to TRBJ2-1; 8 nucleotides agree with TRBD1. J gave up 4 bases and V 1 base, and 3 bases lay outside the gene matches. CDR3 size: 15 residues. CDR1 and CDR2 from the germline V gene are LGHNA and YSLEER. CDR3 sequence reads: CASSQAGQVYNEQFF. The CDR3 DNA follows: TGCGCCAGCAGCCAAGCGGGACAGGTTTACAATGAGCAGTTCTTC.

This clone was seen more than once but under ten times. The CDR3 DNA is TGTGCCACCAGCAGAGACCGGGTAGGACACTTCACCGGGGAGCTGTTTTTT. Amino acids: CATSRDRVGHFTGELFF. The rearrangement uses TRBV15 and TRBJ2-2; tentative D call: TRBD1 (5 bases). Per the germline V gene, CDR1 is LNHNV and CDR2 is YYDKDF (reference sequence). V lost 0 bases to trimming and J lost 4 bases, with 15 bases between them. The CDR3 extends over 17 amino acids.

This chain joins TRBV6-5 and TRBJ1-2, with 7 bases identical to TRBD1. In germline, CDR1 is MNHEY, CDR2 SVGAGI. V lost 5 bases to trimming and J lost 1 base; unmatched junction nucleotides: 7. This CDR3 spans 15 amino acids. The DNA for the CDR3 is TGTGCCAGCAGTCCTTCGGGACAGATTAACTATGGCTACACCTTC. Protein sequence: CASSPSGQINYGYTF.

This sequence joins TRBV2 and TRBJ1-6; D gene uncertain. This CDR3 is 13 amino acids long. Germline V gene lookup returns CDR1 SNHLY and CDR2 FYNNEI. With 9 bases removed from V and 7 bases from J, the gap between germline ends came to 13 bases. Here the CDR3 DNA reads TGTGCCAGTCAGGAGCGGGCCAATTCACCCCTCCACTTT. Translation: CASQERANSPLHF.

Concerning this clone itself: A junction end diverges from the germline sequence, so it may reflect a read error. V is TRBV28 and J is TRBJ1-5, with D tentatively TRBD1 (6 bases). The CDR3 is 13 residues long. The germline CDR1 and CDR2 sequences are MDHEN and SYDVKM. The CDR3: CASSLGGKQPQHF. The CDR3 DNA follows: TGTGCCAGCAGTTTAGGGGGCAAACAGCCCCAGCATTTT.

This sequence joins TRBV19 and TRBJ2-1; D gene unclear. Trimming removed 0 bases from V and 0 bases from J, with 9 bases in between. The CDR3 loop spans 16 amino acids. Germline loops: CDR1 LNHDA, CDR2 SQIVND (reference sequence). The CDR3 DNA follows: TGTGCCAGTAGTATAGAGGCCACCAACTCCTACAATGAGCAGTTCTTC. Protein: CASSIEATNSYNEQFF.

J is TRBJ1-2 and V is TRBV4-1; possibly TRBD1 for D (6 bases). The CDR3 sequence is 16 residues long. Trimming took off 0 bases at V and 7 bases at J, with 18 bases between the two ends. Germline CDR1 and CDR2: MGHRA and YSYEKL. In nucleotides, the CDR3 is TGCGCCAGCAGCCAAGATCCCCAGGGGTGGAATTCTGGCTACACCTTC. This codes for CASSQDPQGWNSGYTF.